The 30 T cell receptor beta chains reported below all come from one sample, sequenced in a study of blood T cell repertoires in COVID-19. Some clones are missing from TCRdb's copy, which holds only in-frame ones; the method was immunoSEQ multiplex PCR. The table lists 110,000 to 150,000 clones, around 89% of them singletons, with less than 3% in the top ten. Sequenced input: peripheral blood. The receptor source for this set is a man in his fifties or sixties with active or convalescent COVID-19.

This chain joins TRBV4-3 and TRBJ1-5; 9 bases fit TRBD1. CDR1 and CDR2 from the germline V gene are LGHNA and YSLEER. The CDR3 has 14 residues. Losses at the gene ends were 1 base for V and 5 bases for J; bases not matched to a gene: 0. CDR3 sequence: CASSQGDRDQPQHF. The CDR3 coding sequence is TGCGCCAGCAGCCAAGGGGACAGGGATCAGCCCCAGCATTTT.

The rearrangement joins TRBV19 to TRBJ2-1; 7 nucleotides line up with TRBD2. The CDR3 spans 14 residues. J lost 4 bases, V lost 8 bases, and 8 bases had no gene match. The germline V gene encodes CDR1 LNHDA and CDR2 SQIVND (reference sequence). Written as DNA, the CDR3 is TGTGCCAGTTCTATGGCGGGAGTATACAATGAGCAGTTCTTC. This sequence encodes CASSMAGVYNEQFF.

The sample holds one count of this clone. The chain joins TRBV20-1 to TRBJ1-5; 8 bases agree with TRBD1. CDR1 and CDR2 from the germline V gene are DFQATT and SNEGSKA (reference sequence). After removal of 3 bases from V and 2 bases from J, the junction contained 6 bases not matched to a gene. CDR3 length equals 15 residues. DNA for the CDR3: TGCAGTGCTAGTCCAGGGGGCGGCGGCAATCAGCCCCAGCATTTT. Translation: CSASPGGGGNQPQHF.

This chain uses TRBV2 with TRBJ2-5; perhaps TRBD2 as D (7 bases). Trimming removed 7 bases from V and 1 base from J, with 19 bases in between. Germline values: CDR1 SNHLY, CDR2 FYNNEI. The CDR3 loop spans 16 amino acids. The CDR3 sequence is CASTLRRAGAQETQYF. For the CDR3, the DNA is TGTGCCAGCACCTTGAGACGGGCGGGGGCCCAAGAGACCCAGTACTTC.

The V call is TRBV10-2, the J call TRBJ2-7; 12 nucleotides agree with TRBD2. CDR1 WSHSY and CDR2 SAAADI come from the germline V gene. Losses at the gene ends were 6 bases for V and 4 bases for J; bases not matched to a gene: 1. The CDR3 runs 13 residues. DNA of the CDR3: TGCGCCAGCAGGACTAGCGGGAGTTACGAGCAGTACTTC. This encodes CASRTSGSYEQYF.

This chain joins TRBV7-9 and TRBJ2-3, with 7 bases that match TRBD2. CDR3 length: 17 residues. V lost 0 bases to trimming and J lost 7 bases; unmatched junction nucleotides: 13. Germline loops: CDR1 SEHNR, CDR2 FQNEAQ (reference sequence). For the CDR3, the DNA is TGTGCCAGCAGCTTAGCGACGGCTAGCGGACGCCTAAATACGCAGTATTTT. Its translation is CASSLATASGRLNTQYF.

This clone occurred a few times. The genes are TRBV18 and TRBJ1-1, with 8 positions matching TRBD1. V shed 4 bases and J 0 bases; nucleotides not matched to a gene: 4. Germline V lookup: CDR1 KGHSH, CDR2 LQKENI. CDR3 size: 15 residues. For the CDR3, the DNA is TGTGCCAGCTCACGAGGACAGGGCTTGAACACTGAAGCTTTCTTT. It translates to CASSRGQGLNTEAFF.

This clone showed up just once. The rearrangement uses TRBV18 and TRBJ1-1; possible D gene TRBD1, 5 bases. Germline CDR1 reads KGHSH; CDR2 reads LQKENI. Deletions cut 4 bases from V and 4 bases from J, with 13 bases between. This CDR3 contains 14 residues. CDR3 in amino acids: CASSLDAGGTEAFF. DNA of the CDR3: TGTGCCAGCTCACTCGATGCCGGGGGCACTGAAGCTTTCTTT.

DNA of the CDR3: TGTGCCTGGAGTTTGGGAAGGACAGGGGGAAATTCACCCCTCCACTTT. Its protein is CAWSLGRTGGNSPLHF. The chain employs TRBV30 and TRBJ1-6; 10 positions agree with TRBD1. The V and J ends lost 2 bases and 7 bases, in that order; junction bases with no gene match: 8. Germline V gives CDR1 GTSNPN, CDR2 SVGIG (reference sequence). The CDR3 runs 16 residues.

This chain connects TRBV14 to TRBJ2-7; D gene uncertain. Germline V gene sequence: CDR1 SGHDN, CDR2 FVKESK. V dropped 0 bases and J dropped 2 bases, with 8 bases sitting between them. The CDR3 loop spans 14 amino acids. CDR3: CASSQEAVTYEQYF. The CDR3 nucleotides read TGTGCCAGCAGCCAAGAAGCTGTGACCTACGAGCAGTACTTC.

The V and J genes are TRBV10-3 and TRBJ1-4; no definite D call. Looked up from germline, CDR1 is ENHRY and CDR2 is SYGVKD. The CDR3 covers 15 residues. Trimming pared 3 bases from V and 0 bases from J, leaving 8 bases between. This chain's CDR3 is CAISDSIATNEKLFF. The CDR3 DNA is TGTGCCATCAGTGATAGTATAGCAACTAATGAAAAACTGTTTTTT.

This CDR3 reads CASSDVGARQYF. CDR3 DNA sequence: TGTGCCAGCAGTGATGTTGGTGCCAGGCAGTATTTT. This sequence joins TRBV25-1 and TRBJ2-3, with D unresolved. V lost 3 bases and J 11 bases, leaving 12 bases between the germline ends. Looked up from germline, CDR1 is MGHDK and CDR2 is SYGVNS. The CDR3 totals 12 residues. The whole variable domain, filled in from reference TRBV25-1 and TRBJ2-3, reads EADIYQTPRYLVIGTGKKITLECSQTMGHDKMYWYQQDPGMELHLIHYSYGVNSTEKGDLSSESTVSRIRTEHFPLTLESARPSHTSQYLCASSDVGARQYFGPGTRLTVL.

V gene TRBV27 combines with J gene TRBJ2-1; 8 nucleotides agree with TRBD1. Trimming at V came to 4 bases and at J to 2 bases, leaving 4 bases not matched to a gene. The CDR3 runs 15 residues. Germline CDR1 MNHEY, CDR2 SMNVEV (reference sequence). CDR3 coding DNA: TGTGCCAGCAGTTACTGGACAGGGACCTACAATGAGCAGTTCTTC. This translates into CASSYWTGTYNEQFF.

This clone came up once. This chain uses TRBV3-1 (or the pseudogene TRBV3-2) with TRBJ2-4, with a possible D match to TRBD1 (6 bases). The CDR3 contains 13 residues. V lost 0 bases to trimming and J lost 13 bases, with 13 bases between them. Germline CDR1 and CDR2: LGHDT and YNNKEL (reference sequence). The DNA for the CDR3 is TGTGCCAGCAGCCAAGATCGAGGGGGTGGGCAGTACTTC. This codes for CASSQDRGGGQYF.

This chain uses TRBV27 with TRBJ2-1; 11 positions match TRBD1. After removal of 5 bases from V and 6 bases from J, the junction contained 6 bases not matched to a gene. This CDR3 region has 15 residues. The germline gives CDR1 MNHEY, CDR2 SMNVEV (reference sequence). This CDR3 reads CASSTGQGVLNEQFF. The DNA for the CDR3 is TGTGCCAGCAGTACGGGACAGGGGGTACTCAATGAGCAGTTCTTC.

The rearrangement links TRBV7-2 to TRBJ1-1; D unclear. The V end was cut by 4 bases, the J end by 4 bases, with 10 bases between. This CDR3 spans 13 amino acids. CDR1 SGHTA and CDR2 FQGNSA come from the germline V gene. The CDR3 is CASSYLERTEAFF. CDR3 nucleotides: TGTGCCAGCAGCTACTTAGAGCGCACTGAAGCTTTCTTT.

At least ten counts were recorded for this clone. The chain joins TRBV5-3 to TRBJ1-5; possibly TRBD1 for D (5 bases). TRBV5-3 is given ORF status, its function remaining uncertain. CDR3 length: 15 amino acids. V was trimmed by 4 bases and J by 3 bases, leaving 14 bases between them. In DNA form, the CDR3 reads TGTGCCAGAAGCCCCCCGGGGGGAGCCAATCAGCCCCAGCATTTT. It encodes CARSPPGGANQPQHF.

This chain joins TRBV13 and TRBJ2-1; 14 bases are a match to TRBD2. The CDR3 totals 15 residues. V was clipped by 5 bases and J by 9 bases; unmatched bases: 6. Germline-derived CDR1 and CDR2 are PRHDT and FYEKMQ (reference sequence). CDR3 residues: CASSRGLAGDGEQFF. The CDR3 DNA is TGTGCCAGCAGCCGGGGACTAGCGGGAGATGGTGAGCAGTTCTTC.

J is TRBJ2-7 and V is TRBV24-1; 7 nucleotides line up with TRBD1. The CDR3 runs to 14 residues. The trim removed 3 bases at V and 3 bases at J, leaving 4 bases unmatched. Germline V gives CDR1 KGHDR, CDR2 SFDVKD. The CDR3 reads CATSDPDRFYEQYF. The CDR3 nucleotides are TGTGCCACCAGTGATCCGGACAGGTTCTACGAGCAGTACTTC.

This chain joins TRBV5-6 and TRBJ2-7, with TRBD2 matching 11 bases. Germline V gene data show CDR1 as SGHDT and CDR2 as YYEEEE. V dropped 5 bases and J dropped 6; count of bases not matched to a gene: 4. This CDR3 is built from 13 residues. CDR3 nucleotide sequence: TGTGCCAGCAGTGCCGGGACTAGCGGCGAGCAGTACTTC. Translation: CASSAGTSGEQYF.

The rearrangement uses TRBV30 and TRBJ1-6, with 9 bases aligning to TRBD1. CDR3 length equals 13 residues. Germline-derived CDR1 and CDR2 are GTSNPN and SVGIG (reference sequence). CDR3 DNA sequence: TGTGCTGGTTGGAGACAGGGGGTTTCACCCCTCCACTTT. Protein: CAGWRQGVSPLHF.

CDR3 nucleotides: TGTGCCAGCAGCGTAGACAGGGGCGTTGGCAAAAACATTCAGTACTTC. This translates into CASSVDRGVGKNIQYF. The chain links TRBV9 to TRBJ2-4; 7 positions match TRBD1. The CDR3 totals 16 residues. Looked up from germline, CDR1 is SGDLS and CDR2 is YYNGEE. The junction had 6 bases not matched to a gene; V was cut back by 0 bases and J by 3 bases.

This chain uses TRBV6-5 with TRBJ2-7, with 12 bases identical to TRBD1. The germline V gene has CDR1 MNHEY and CDR2 SVGAGI. This CDR3 is built from 14 residues. The V gene end was trimmed by 11 bases and the J gene end by 7 bases; junction bases not matched to a gene: 12. The CDR3 reads CAGKTGTGGVEQYF. The CDR3 DNA is TGTGCCGGAAAAACCGGGACAGGGGGCGTAGAGCAGTACTTC.

The chain joins TRBV20-1 to TRBJ1-5; the D gene is possibly TRBD1 (6 bases). The germline V and J ends were trimmed by 6 bases and 2 bases, with 17 bases remaining between them. Germline assignment: CDR1 DFQATT and CDR2 SNEGSKA (reference sequence). CDR3 length equals 15 residues. The CDR3 sequence: CSASQGRVGNQPQHF. The DNA of the CDR3 is TGCAGTGCGAGTCAGGGGAGGGTGGGCAATCAGCCCCAGCATTTT.

The chain links TRBV10-3 to TRBJ2-2; weak D call: TRBD2 (5 bases). Trimming pared 4 bases from V and 8 bases from J, leaving 20 bases between. There are 16 residues in the CDR3. The germline V gene has CDR1 ENHRY and CDR2 SYGVKD. CDR3 loop: CAISVGLNTPGGELFF. DNA for the CDR3: TGTGCCATCAGTGTGGGTCTTAACACCCCGGGAGGGGAGCTGTTTTTT.

This clone was detected only once. The V gene is TRBV28, the J gene TRBJ1-5; D is undetermined. V was pared by 7 bases and J by 0 bases, with 19 bases between. Germline assignment: CDR1 MDHEN and CDR2 SYDVKM. CDR3 size: 17 residues. CDR3 in DNA: TGTGCCAGCAAGGAGATCGGGGAAATATATAGCAATCAGCCCCAGCATTTT. Amino acid sequence: CASKEIGEIYSNQPQHF. The entire variable domain, with the rest obtained from reference TRBV28 and TRBJ1-5, is as follows: DVKVTQSSRYLVKRTGEKVFLECVQDMDHENMFWYRQDPGLGLRLIYFSYDVKMKEKGDIPEGYSVSREKKERFSLILESASTNQTSMYLCASKEIGEIYSNQPQHFGDGTRLSIL.

The V call is TRBV2, the J call TRBJ1-4; 7 nucleotides line up with TRBD1. CDR3 length: 13 residues. The ends lost 5 bases at V and 8 bases at J; junction bases unmatched: 5. Looked up from germline, CDR1 is SNHLY and CDR2 is FYNNEI. As DNA, the CDR3 is TGTGCCAGCAGTCGGGGACAGAGAGAAAAACTGTTTTTT. Its protein product is CASSRGQREKLFF.

V gene TRBV30 combines with J gene TRBJ1-3; D remains unclear. Germline V CDR1 and CDR2: GTSNPN, SVGIG (reference sequence). V was cut by 2 bases and J by 2 bases, with 13 bases left in between. This CDR3 contains 15 residues. CDR3: CAWSFPRGTGNTIYF. Here the CDR3 DNA reads TGTGCCTGGAGTTTCCCCCGGGGTACTGGAAACACCATATATTTT.

CDR3: CASSRDRGSYNEQFF. As DNA, the CDR3 is TGTGCCAGCAGCCGTGACAGGGGCTCCTACAATGAGCAGTTCTTC. The chain joins TRBV7-2 to TRBJ2-1, with TRBD1 identical over 8 bases. This CDR3 comprises 15 residues. Per the germline V gene, CDR1 is SGHTA and CDR2 is FQGNSA. J gave up 0 bases and V 5 bases, and 3 bases lay outside the gene matches.

The chain carries TRBV18 and TRBJ2-7; 10 bases are shared with TRBD1. CDR3 length: 15 amino acids. In germline, CDR1 is KGHSH, CDR2 LQKENI. Unmatched junction bases numbered 7, after V lost 4 bases and J lost 4 bases. As DNA, the CDR3 is TGTGCCAGCTCACTAGAGACAGGGGGCGGGTACGAGCAGTACTTC. Translating gives CASSLETGGGYEQYF.